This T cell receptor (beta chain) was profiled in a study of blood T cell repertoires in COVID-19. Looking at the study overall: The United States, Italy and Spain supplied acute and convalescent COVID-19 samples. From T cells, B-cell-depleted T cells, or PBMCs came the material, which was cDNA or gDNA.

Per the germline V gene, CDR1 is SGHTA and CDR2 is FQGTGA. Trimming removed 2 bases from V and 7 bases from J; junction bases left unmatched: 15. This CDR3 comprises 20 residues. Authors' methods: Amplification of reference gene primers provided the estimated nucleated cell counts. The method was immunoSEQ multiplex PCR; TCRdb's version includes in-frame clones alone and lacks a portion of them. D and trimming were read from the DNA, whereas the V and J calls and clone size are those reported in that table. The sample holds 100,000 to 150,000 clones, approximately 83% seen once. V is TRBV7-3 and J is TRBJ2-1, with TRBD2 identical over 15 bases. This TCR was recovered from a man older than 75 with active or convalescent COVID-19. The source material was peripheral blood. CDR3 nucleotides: TGTGCCAGCAGCTTAGTCGGGCGGACTAGCGGGAGGGGGCCTGGGAATGAGCAGTTCTTC. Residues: CASSLVGRTSGRGPGNEQFF.